These 6 T cell receptor beta chains share one sample of origin, sequenced in a study of blood T cell repertoires in COVID-19. Assay: immunoSEQ multiplex PCR; the TCRdb copy retains only in-frame clones and omits some. Counted here are roughly 360,000 clones, more than 75% occurring once; the ten biggest clones make up 1.1%. Material: peripheral blood. The receptors here all came from a human donor with acute or convalescent COVID-19. The donor label of this sample is uncertain.

CDR3 sequence reads: CASSLGSQETQYF. Written as DNA, the CDR3 is TGTGCCAGCAGCTTGGGTAGCCAAGAGACCCAGTACTTC. The chain uses TRBV5-4 and TRBJ2-5; D is uncertain. The CDR3 spans 13 residues. Trimming took off 0 bases at V and 1 base at J, with 4 bases between the two ends. Germline V gene sequence: CDR1 SGHNT, CDR2 YYREEE (reference sequence).

Turning to this clone: Distinct nucleotide sequences in the sample also encode this CDR3. This rearrangement joins TRBV18 to TRBJ2-1; 7 bases line up with TRBD2. From germline, CDR1 is KGHSH and CDR2 LQKENI. The V segment lost 6 bases and the J segment 8 bases; nucleotides outside the gene matches: 7. This CDR3 is built from 13 residues. The CDR3 nucleotides read TGTGCCAGCTCCCCCAACGCGGGGGATGAGCAGTTCTTC. This gives the protein CASSPNAGDEQFF.

In DNA, the CDR3 is TGCGCCAGCAGCCAAGATGTGGGGGGGGTTCAGCCCCAGCATTTT. Its translation is CASSQDVGGVQPQHF. The rearrangement links TRBV4-1 to TRBJ1-5; maybe TRBD1 (5 bases). CDR1 is MGHRA and CDR2 is YSYEKL in the germline V gene. The V gene lost 0 bases and the J gene lost 6 bases, with 12 bases spanning the gap. CDR3 size: 15 residues.

The genes are TRBV2 and TRBJ1-6; 7 bases fit TRBD1. CDR1 is SNHLY, CDR2 FYNNEI, per germline. The length of the CDR3 is 13 residues. J gave up 6 bases and V 9 bases, and 5 bases lay outside the gene matches. CDR3 bases: TGTGCCAGACAGGGGCAGGTTAATTCACCCCTCCACTTT. Translation gives CARQGQVNSPLHF.

This clone has only a few counts. The J gene is TRBJ2-1, the V gene TRBV9, with 10 bases matching TRBD2. Germline V gene lookup returns CDR1 SGDLS and CDR2 YYNGEE. The CDR3 is made up of 16 amino acids. The V and J ends lost 4 bases and 6 bases, in that order; junction bases with no gene match: 10. As DNA, the CDR3 is TGTGCCAGCAGCCCTCGCGGTAGCGGGAGGTCCAATGAGCAGTTCTTC. Its protein product is CASSPRGSGRSNEQFF.

J is TRBJ2-1 and V is TRBV5-1, with a possible D match to TRBD1 (5 bases). CDR3 size: 14 residues. Trimming took off 4 bases at V and 10 bases at J, with 18 bases between the two ends. Per germline, CDR1 SGHRS and CDR2 YFSETQ. The CDR3, as DNA: TGCGCCAGCAGCACTCCAGTAGGGGTAAGAGAGCAGTTCTTC. Amino acid sequence: CASSTPVGVREQFF.